This TCR beta chain was recovered during a study of T cells in Graves' hyperthyroidism and ophthalmopathy. V dropped 5 bases and J dropped 9; count of bases not matched to a gene: 6. The CDR3 runs 14 residues. Germline CDR1 LGHDT, CDR2 YNNKEL (reference sequence). What was amplified from RNA transcripts were TCR beta CDR3 regions. TCR CDR3 underwent first-round RT-PCR with the HTBI primer set. A single record per CDR3 protein comes from TCRdb applying MiXCR to the multiplex PCR reads. The sample comprises hundreds of thousands of distinct CDR3 sequences, roughly a sixth of which are singletons, and over 15% rests with the top ten. This clonotype was seen many times. At first hyperthyroidism diagnosis, before any ophthalmopathy symptoms, the blood sample was collected.

Material for sequencing was blood. The TCR sequence derives from a woman in her 50s with Graves' hyperthyroidism that later progressed to Graves' ophthalmopathy. The chain joins TRBV3-1 to TRBJ2-1; 11 nucleotides agree with TRBD2. Here the CDR3 DNA reads TGTGCCAGCAGCAATAGCGGGGGGGCGAGTGAGCAGTTCTTC. It yields the protein CASSNSGGASEQFF.